These T cell receptor beta chains were read from a single sample in a study of human T cells and chemical hapten exposure. In TCRdb, the RACE reads were re-called with MiXCR into one record per CDR3 protein. This table has around 380,000 distinct CDR3 sequences, approximately 4.4% appearing once. The specimen comprised whole blood, sampled in connection with sensitization to the hapten diphenylcyclopropenone (DPC). All receptors derive from a woman in her forties or fifties with alopecia areata. Some clones in this sample may be carry-over from other donors' samples. CDR3s include the opening cysteine and the closing phenylalanine or tryptophan. D genes are given only for firm matches. Expanded clones get a size class; other rows say once, few or many, or leave the size out.

>TRBJ1-5|many|-|TRBV6-6
TGTGCCAGCAGGGCAGGGGAGCAGCCCCAGCATTTT
CASRAGEQPQHF
>TRBJ2-4|many|TRBD2|TRBV3-1
TGTGCCAGCAGCCAAGTTAACCGGGAGGAGAAAAACATTCAGTACTTC
CASSQVNREEKNIQYF
>TRBJ2-3|few|-|TRBV2
TGTGCCAGCAGTGTACGACTCTCGGTTAACACAGATACGCAGTATTTT
CASSVRLSVNTDTQYF
>TRBJ2-5|many|-|TRBV6-5
TGTGCCAGCAGTTATTCGGTACATATTCAAGAGACCCAGTACTTC
CASSYSVHIQETQYF
>TRBJ2-5|-|-|TRBV5-4
TGTGCCAGCAGCTTGGACAGGGATGGGACCCAGTACTTC
CASSLDRDGTQYF
>TRBJ2-1|many|-|TRBV5-1
TGCGCCAGCAGCTTGGCCTCGAGAGTTGGGGATGAGCAGTTCTTC
CASSLASRVGDEQFF
>TRBJ2-3|few|-|TRBV15
TGTGCCACCAGCAGAGTGTTGTTCGCAGATACGCAGTATTTT
CATSRVLFADTQYF
>TRBJ1-2|-|TRBD1|TRBV9
TGTGCCAGCAGCGTAGCAGGGACAGAGGTTCGAGGCTACACCTTC
CASSVAGTEVRGYTF
>TRBJ2-2|few|-|TRBV7-2
TGTGCCAGCAGCCCGGGACCACTAACCGGGGAGCTGTTTTTT
CASSPGPLTGELFF
>TRBJ1-2|many|-|TRBV28
TGTGCCACCCGATCCTATGGCTACACCTTC
CATRSYGYTF
>TRBJ2-3|many|-|TRBV3-1
TGTGCCAGCAGCCTAGGAGGACTACCCACAGATACGCAGTATTTT
CASSLGGLPTDTQYF
>TRBJ2-5|few|-|TRBV6-1
TGTGCCAGCACCAGTACCCCGGGGGAGACCCAGTACTTC
CASTSTPGETQYF
>TRBJ2-2|many|TRBD2|TRBV7-2
TGTGCCAGCAGCTTAGGCCTAGCGGGAGCGGACGGGGAGCTGTTTTTT
CASSLGLAGADGELFF
>TRBJ1-2|few|-|TRBV2
TGTGCCAGCAGTGAAGACAGATCCCCGACCACCTTC
CASSEDRSPTTF
>TRBJ2-3|few|TRBD2|TRBV7-2
TGTGCCAGCAGCTTGGAGGGAGCGGGGGATACGCAGTATTTT
CASSLEGAGDTQYF
>TRBJ2-7|many|-|TRBV12-3/TRBV12-4
TGTGCCAGCACCTTGGGGTCCGGGGGCTATCCCTACGAGCAGTACTTC
CASTLGSGGYPYEQYF
>TRBJ2-5|-|-|TRBV6-2/TRBV6-3
TGTGCCAGCAGACCTACCCGGGGGATCCAAGAGACCCAGTACTTC
CASRPTRGIQETQYF
>TRBJ2-2|few|TRBD2|TRBV2
TGTGCCAGCAGTGGGACTAGCGGGTATCCCACCGGGGAGCTGTTTTTT
CASSGTSGYPTGELFF
>TRBJ2-3|many|-|TRBV11-2
TGTGCCAGCAGCCCCGCCGGGGTAGGAGCAGATACGCAGTATTTT
CASSPAGVGADTQYF
>TRBJ1-5|few|-|TRBV14
TGTGCCAGCAGCCTTCAAAGGGATCAGCCCCAGCATTTT
CASSLQRDQPQHF
>TRBJ2-7|many|TRBD1|TRBV20-1
TGCAGTGCTTTCCCGGACAGGAGGACGGGTCTTTACGAGCAGTACTTC
CSAFPDRRTGLYEQYF
>TRBJ1-1|many|TRBD1|TRBV27
TGTGCCAGCAGAATGGGACAGACCACTGAAGCTTTCTTT
CASRMGQTTEAFF
>TRBJ2-3|-|-|TRBV7-9
TGTGCCAGCAGCCCGGGACACACGGGAGATGGTACGCAGTATTTT
CASSPGHTGDGTQYF
>TRBJ2-7|many|-|TRBV20-1
TGCAGTGCTTTGGGGGGGGCCCTGCCGGGAGAGCAGTACTTC
CSALGGALPGEQYF
>TRBJ2-7|many|TRBD1|TRBV3-1
TGTGCCAGCAGCCAAGGGACAGGGGGCCGCGAGCAGTACTTC
CASSQGTGGREQYF
>TRBJ1-2|few|-|TRBV29-1
TGCAGCGTTGAAGAGAGGGGGGGATTTAACTATGGCTACACCTTC
CSVEERGGFNYGYTF
>TRBJ2-3|-|TRBD2|TRBV5-1
TGCGCCAGCAGCGACGGACTAGTGGATACGCAGTATTTT
CASSDGLVDTQYF
>TRBJ2-5|few|TRBD2|TRBV6-6
TGTGCCAGCAGCCCCACTAGCGGCGTTGATCTGGAGACCCAGTACTTC
CASSPTSGVDLETQYF
>TRBJ2-7|-|-|TRBV6-1
TGTGCCAGCAGGGACTGGGCAGAGCAGTACTTC
CASRDWAEQYF
>TRBJ1-1|many|-|TRBV28
TGTGCCAGCAGTTTCCCCCAGGGGATGGCGACTGAAGCTTTCTTT
CASSFPQGMATEAFF
>TRBJ1-3|many|TRBD1|TRBV6-6
TGTGCCAGCACCCCGAGGGGGCCCTCTGGAAACACCATATATTTT
CASTPRGPSGNTIYF
>TRBJ2-5|few|-|TRBV12-3/TRBV12-4
TGTGCCAGCAGTTTAGAGGGGAAGACCCAGTACTTC
CASSLEGKTQYF
>TRBJ2-7|-|TRBD2|TRBV7-9
TGTGCCAGCAGCTTAGCGGGAGGAACTAGCGGGAAGACGAGCTCCTACGAGCAGTACTTC
CASSLAGGTSGKTSSYEQYF
>TRBJ2-7|few|TRBD2|TRBV28
TGTGCCAGCAGTTTAAGACTTGGGAGGACCCCGGAGAGCGGGAGCATCTACGAGCAGTACTTC
CASSLRLGRTPESGSIYEQYF
>TRBJ1-5|few|-|TRBV2
TGTGCCAGCAGTGGTGGGGGGCCCCAGCATTTT
CASSGGGPQHF
>TRBJ2-7|few|TRBD1|TRBV7-9
TGTGCCAGCGAAGCTGGGACAGGGATCCACGAGCAGTACTTC
CASEAGTGIHEQYF
>TRBJ1-2|many|-|TRBV6-1
TGTGCCAGCAGTGAGGGTAAAGGCTACACCTTC
CASSEGKGYTF
>TRBJ2-3|few|-|TRBV7-9
TGTGCCAGCAGCTACGTGGGACTGGTGGCAGATACGCAGTATTTT
CASSYVGLVADTQYF
>TRBJ2-3|many|TRBD2|TRBV20-1
TGCAGTGCTAGGCACACTAGCGGGGGGTATCGCACAGATACGCAGTATTTT
CSARHTSGGYRTDTQYF
>TRBJ2-1|many|TRBD2|TRBV10-3
TGTGCCATCACTCCGGGACTAGGGGCAGGGAGTGATGAGCAGTTCTTC
CAITPGLGAGSDEQFF
>TRBJ2-5|few|TRBD2|TRBV7-2
TGTGCCACGGAGGAGCGGGGCTTCAGAGGGACCCAGTACTTC
CATEERGFRGTQYF
>TRBJ2-3|-|TRBD1|TRBV28
TGTGCCAGCAGCCTAGGGGGACAGGGACACACAGATACGCAGTATTTT
CASSLGGQGHTDTQYF
>TRBJ2-2|many|TRBD1|TRBV20-1
TGCAGTGCTAGCGGGACAGTTAACACCGGGGAGCTGTTTTTT
CSASGTVNTGELFF
>TRBJ1-5|many|-|TRBV12-3/TRBV12-4
TGTGCCAGCAGCTCCTATGGGTCGGATCAGCCCCAGCATTTT
CASSSYGSDQPQHF
>TRBJ2-3|many|-|TRBV20-1
TGCAGTGCTCCTGGGCTCCGCACAGATACGCAGTATTTT
CSAPGLRTDTQYF
>TRBJ2-7|few|-|TRBV2
TGTGCCAGCAGTGTAACGGAGTTTGACGAGCAGTACTTC
CASSVTEFDEQYF
>TRBJ2-7|-|TRBD2|TRBV27
TGTGCCAGCGGGGGATCGGGGGGGCCAGTCTACGAGCAGTACTTC
CASGGSGGPVYEQYF
>TRBJ1-1|-|-|TRBV6-6
TGTGCCAGCAGTTACCAAGAGAATGAAGCTTTCTTT
CASSYQENEAFF
>TRBJ2-3|many|-|TRBV6-5
TGTGCCAGCAGTTACTCTGGGGTCAGCACAGATACGCAGTATTTT
CASSYSGVSTDTQYF
>TRBJ1-1|few|-|TRBV6-5
TGTGCCAGCAGTATAGGACAATTCAACACTGAAGCTTTCTTT
CASSIGQFNTEAFF
>TRBJ2-1|few|TRBD2|TRBV11-2
TGTGCCAGCAGACCTCTAGCGGGGGATGAGCAGTTCTTC
CASRPLAGDEQFF
>TRBJ1-1|many|-|TRBV7-9
TGTGCCAGCAGCCCGCAGGGTTCCCACACTGAAGCTTTCTTT
CASSPQGSHTEAFF
>TRBJ2-5|many|-|TRBV29-1
TGCAGCGTTGAGTGGGGGCAAGAGACCCAGTACTTC
CSVEWGQETQYF
>TRBJ2-7|many|TRBD2|TRBV28
TGTGCCAGCAGTTTCGGCGGGCCTAGCGGGCGCTCCTACGAGCAGTACTTC
CASSFGGPSGRSYEQYF
>TRBJ2-2|-|TRBD1|TRBV28
TGTGCCAGCAGTTTAGGACAGGGGCTAAACACCGGGGAGCTGTTTTTT
CASSLGQGLNTGELFF